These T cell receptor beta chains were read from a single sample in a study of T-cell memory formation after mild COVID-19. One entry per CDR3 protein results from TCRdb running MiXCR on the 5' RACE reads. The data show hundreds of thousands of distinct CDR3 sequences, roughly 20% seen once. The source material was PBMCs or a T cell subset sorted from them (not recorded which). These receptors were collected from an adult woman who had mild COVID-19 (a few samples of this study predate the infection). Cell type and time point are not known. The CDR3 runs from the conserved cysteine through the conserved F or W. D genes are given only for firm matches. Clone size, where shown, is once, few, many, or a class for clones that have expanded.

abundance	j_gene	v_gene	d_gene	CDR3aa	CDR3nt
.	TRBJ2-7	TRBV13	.	CASSFEAWSEQYF	TGTGCCAGCAGCTTCGAAGCGTGGAGCGAGCAGTACTTC
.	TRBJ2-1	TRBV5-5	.	CASSLRRRNYEQFF	TGTGCCAGCAGCTTGCGCCGCAGGAATTATGAGCAGTTCTTC
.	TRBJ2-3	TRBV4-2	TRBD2	CASSQGRGLAGDTDTQYF	TGTGCCAGCAGCCAAGGACGAGGACTAGCGGGAGACACAGATACGCAGTATTTT
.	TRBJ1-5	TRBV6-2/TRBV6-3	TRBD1	CASSVSGGRQPQHF	TGTGCCAGCAGTGTCTCAGGGGGGAGGCAGCCCCAGCATTTT
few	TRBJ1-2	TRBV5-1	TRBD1	CASSRTGENYGYTF	TGCGCCAGCAGCCGGACAGGGGAAAACTATGGCTACACCTTC
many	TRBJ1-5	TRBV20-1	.	CSAPTRSGGNQPQHF	TGCAGTGCACCTACACGGTCGGGGGGCAATCAGCCCCAGCATTTT
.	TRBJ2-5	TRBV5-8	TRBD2	CASNPGLVIETQYF	TGTGCCAGCAACCCGGGACTAGTCATAGAGACCCAGTACTTC
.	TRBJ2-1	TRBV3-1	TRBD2	CASSQVGGRSGSSYNEQFF	TGTGCCAGCAGCCAAGTCGGGGGGAGGTCAGGGAGCTCCTACAATGAGCAGTTCTTC
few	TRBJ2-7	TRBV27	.	CASSSVRRQVSYEQYF	TGTGCCAGCAGTTCAGTGCGCAGACAGGTTTCCTACGAGCAGTACTTC
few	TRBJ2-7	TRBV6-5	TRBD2	CASSYSIGLAGYEQYF	TGTGCCAGCAGTTACTCGATCGGACTAGCGGGCTACGAGCAGTACTTC
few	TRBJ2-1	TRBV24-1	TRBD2	CATQIAGSYNEQFF	TGTGCCACCCAAATAGCGGGATCCTACAATGAGCAGTTCTTC
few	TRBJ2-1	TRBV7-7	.	CASSHPSGMQFF	TGTGCCAGCAGCCACCCCTCTGGGATGCAGTTCTTC
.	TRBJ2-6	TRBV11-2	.	CASSRTLGNSGANVLTF	TGTGCCAGCAGCCGCACCTTAGGGAACTCTGGGGCCAACGTCCTGACTTTC
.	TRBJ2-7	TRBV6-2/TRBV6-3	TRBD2	CASRGTGLADYEQYF	TGTGCCAGCAGGGGAACGGGACTAGCGGATTACGAGCAGTACTTC
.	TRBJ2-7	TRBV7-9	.	CASSSIQGKQYF	TGTGCCAGCAGCTCGATCCAGGGGAAGCAGTACTTC
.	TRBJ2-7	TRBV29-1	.	CSVETPGHLSYEQYF	TGCAGCGTTGAGACTCCGGGACACCTCTCCTACGAGCAGTACTTC
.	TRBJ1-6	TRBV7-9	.	CASSLMTDNSPLHF	TGTGCCAGCAGCTTAATGACGGACAATTCACCCCTCCACTTT
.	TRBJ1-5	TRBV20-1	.	CSVPGSNQPQHF	TGCAGTGTTCCGGGCAGCAATCAGCCCCAGCATTTT
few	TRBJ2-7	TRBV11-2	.	CASSFLLALDEQYF	TGTGCCAGCAGCTTTCTTTTGGCGTTGGACGAGCAGTACTTC
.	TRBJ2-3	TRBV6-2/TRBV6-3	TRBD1	CASSYSLGQGFPDTQYF	TGTGCCAGCAGTTACTCGCTCGGACAGGGCTTCCCAGATACGCAGTATTTT
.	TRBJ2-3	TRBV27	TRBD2	CASIAGGSHGTQYF	TGTGCCAGCATAGCGGGGGGGAGTCATGGGACGCAGTATTTT
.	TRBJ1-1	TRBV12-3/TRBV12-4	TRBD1	CASGEQGAVNTEAFF	TGTGCCAGTGGGGAACAGGGGGCTGTGAACACTGAAGCTTTCTTT
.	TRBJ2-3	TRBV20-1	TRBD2	CSARDMTSGVTDTQYF	TGCAGTGCTAGAGATATGACTAGCGGGGTGACAGATACGCAGTATTTT
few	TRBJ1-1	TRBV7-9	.	CASSAILIEAFF	TGTGCCAGCAGCGCTATCCTAATTGAAGCTTTCTTT
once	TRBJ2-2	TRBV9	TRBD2	CASSVSTSGRASGELFF	TGTGCCAGCAGCGTCTCCACTAGCGGGAGGGCATCCGGGGAGCTGTTTTTT
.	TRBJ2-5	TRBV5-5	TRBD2	CASSLVGGGAGETQYF	TGTGCCAGCAGCTTGGTTGGCGGGGGGGCCGGGGAGACCCAGTACTTC
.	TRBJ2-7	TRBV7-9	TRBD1	CASSPRLGTGAYEQYF	TGTGCCAGCAGCCCTAGGTTGGGGACAGGTGCCTACGAGCAGTACTTC
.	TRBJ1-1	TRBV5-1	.	CASSLSVTGTHTEAFF	TGCGCCAGCAGCTTGTCCGTGACCGGGACTCACACTGAAGCTTTCTTT
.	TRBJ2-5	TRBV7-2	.	CASSADRETQYF	TGTGCCAGCAGCGCGGACAGAGAGACCCAGTACTTC
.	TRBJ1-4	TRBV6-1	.	CASSIQGWEKLFF	TGTGCCAGCAGTATCCAGGGTTGGGAAAAACTGTTTTTT
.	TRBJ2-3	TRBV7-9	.	CASSLGYSGLYTQYF	TGTGCCAGCAGCTTAGGCTACTCTGGGCTTTATACGCAGTATTTT
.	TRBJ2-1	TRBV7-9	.	CASSLTPRDYNEQFF	TGTGCCAGCAGCTTAACCCCCCGGGACTACAATGAGCAGTTCTTC
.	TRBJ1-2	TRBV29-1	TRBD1	CSVGQGAHGYTF	TGCAGCGTTGGGCAGGGGGCTCATGGCTACACCTTC
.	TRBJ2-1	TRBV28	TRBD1	CASSPAGTGHFNEQFF	TGTGCCAGCAGTCCTGCCGGGACAGGGCATTTCAATGAGCAGTTCTTC
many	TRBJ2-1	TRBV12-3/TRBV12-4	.	CASSPGSSRFF	TGTGCCAGCAGTCCCGGTTCCTCTCGGTTCTTC
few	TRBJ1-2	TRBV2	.	CASSEALTSNYGYTF	TGTGCCAGCAGTGAAGCGCTTACCTCCAACTATGGCTACACCTTC
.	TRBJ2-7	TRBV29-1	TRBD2	CSVEDGTSGLGEQYF	TGCAGCGTTGAAGATGGAACTAGCGGCTTGGGCGAGCAGTACTTC
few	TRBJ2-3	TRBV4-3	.	CASSQASVLARISTDTQYF	TGCGCCAGCAGCCAAGCGTCTGTTCTGGCGAGGATTAGCACAGATACGCAGTATTTT
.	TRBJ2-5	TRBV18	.	CASSPQGQQETQYF	TGTGCCAGCTCACCACAAGGACAGCAAGAGACCCAGTACTTC
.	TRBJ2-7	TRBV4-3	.	CASSQDSGGGTGNYEQYF	TGCGCCAGCAGCCAAGATTCGGGGGGTGGGACAGGAAACTACGAGCAGTACTTC
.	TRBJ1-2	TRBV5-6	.	CASSLVTPAAANWGYTF	TGTGCCAGCAGCTTGGTTACCCCGGCGGCGGCCAACTGGGGCTACACCTTC
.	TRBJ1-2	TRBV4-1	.	CASSQSRRDVGDGYTF	TGCGCCAGCAGCCAATCTCGCAGGGATGTTGGGGATGGCTACACCTTC
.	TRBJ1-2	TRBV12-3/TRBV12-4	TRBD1	CASRLDRGWGGYTF	TGTGCCAGCAGGCTTGACAGGGGATGGGGTGGCTACACCTTC
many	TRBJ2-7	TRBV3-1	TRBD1	CASSPDRVVNEQYF	TGTGCCAGCAGTCCGGACAGGGTCGTCAACGAGCAGTACTTC
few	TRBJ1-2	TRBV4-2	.	CASSQPNIGRDNYGYTF	TGTGCCAGCAGCCAACCTAACATCGGGAGAGATAACTATGGCTACACCTTC
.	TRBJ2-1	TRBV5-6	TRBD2	CASSLELATNNEQFF	TGTGCCAGCAGCTTGGAACTAGCGACCAACAATGAGCAGTTCTTC
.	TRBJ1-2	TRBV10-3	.	CAISEGQNGYTF	TGTGCCATCAGTGAGGGACAAAATGGCTACACCTTC
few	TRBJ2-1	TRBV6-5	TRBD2	CASNLAGGEGEQFF	TGTGCCAGCAACTTAGCGGGAGGGGAGGGTGAGCAGTTCTTC
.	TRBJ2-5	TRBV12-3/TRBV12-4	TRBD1	CASSLGTGLTQETQYF	TGTGCCAGCAGTTTAGGGACAGGGCTCACACAAGAGACCCAGTACTTC
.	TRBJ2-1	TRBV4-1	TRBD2	CASSQQTSAGRGPNEQFF	TGCGCCAGCAGCCAACAGACTAGCGCAGGGAGAGGGCCCAATGAGCAGTTCTTC
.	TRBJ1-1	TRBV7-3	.	CASSLGVDYEAFF	TGTGCCAGCAGCTTAGGGGTCGACTATGAAGCTTTCTTT
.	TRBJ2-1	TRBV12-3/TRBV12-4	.	CASSPARVQFF	TGTGCCAGCAGTCCCGCTCGAGTGCAGTTCTTC
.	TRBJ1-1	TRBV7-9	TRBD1	CASSFWGRGRNTEAFF	TGTGCCAGCAGCTTTTGGGGCAGGGGGCGTAACACTGAAGCTTTCTTT